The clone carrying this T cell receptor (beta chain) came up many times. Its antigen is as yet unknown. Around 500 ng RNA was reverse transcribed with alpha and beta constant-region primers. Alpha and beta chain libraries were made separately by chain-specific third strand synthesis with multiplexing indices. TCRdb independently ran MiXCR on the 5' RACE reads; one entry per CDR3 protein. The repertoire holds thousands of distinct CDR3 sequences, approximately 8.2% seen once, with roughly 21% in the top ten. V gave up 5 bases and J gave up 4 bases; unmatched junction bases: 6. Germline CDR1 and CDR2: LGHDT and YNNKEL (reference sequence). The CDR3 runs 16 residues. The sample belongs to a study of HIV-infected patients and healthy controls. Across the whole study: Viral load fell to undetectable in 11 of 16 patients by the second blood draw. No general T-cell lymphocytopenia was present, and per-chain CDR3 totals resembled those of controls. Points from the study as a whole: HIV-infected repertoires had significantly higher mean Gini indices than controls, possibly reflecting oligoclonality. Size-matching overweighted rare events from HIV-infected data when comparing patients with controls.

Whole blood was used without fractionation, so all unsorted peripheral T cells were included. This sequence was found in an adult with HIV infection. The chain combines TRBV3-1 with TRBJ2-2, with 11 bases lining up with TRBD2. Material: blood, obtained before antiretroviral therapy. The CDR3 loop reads CASSRSSGRSTGELFF. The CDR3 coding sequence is TGTGCCAGCAGCAGGTCTAGCGGGAGGTCCACCGGGGAGCTGTTTTTT.